In this sample, the clone carrying this T cell receptor beta chain turned up a few times. These data come from a study of T cells in Graves' hyperthyroidism and ophthalmopathy. RNA transcripts served as the template for amplifying TCR beta CDR3 regions. In the first-round RT-PCR of the TCR CDR3, the HTBI primer set was used. From the multiplex PCR reads, TCRdb called clonotypes with MiXCR, one entry per CDR3 protein. The sample carries about 740,000 distinct CDR3 sequences, 14% recorded once. Germline CDR1 SNHLY, CDR2 FYNNEI. The CDR3 totals 17 residues. The junction had 6 bases not matched to a gene; V was cut back by 3 bases and J by 0 bases.

The receptor's source is a woman aged 18-29 years with Graves' hyperthyroidism. The specimen sequenced was blood. The chain combines TRBV2 with TRBJ2-3; 10 positions agree with TRBD2. CDR3: CASSDRTSGPSTDTQYF. DNA for the CDR3: TGTGCCAGCAGTGATAGGACTAGCGGACCTAGCACAGATACGCAGTATTTT.